The sequence of this T cell receptor (beta chain) was determined in a study of T-cell memory formation after mild COVID-19. Study information: For the most part, TCR clusters were specific to one donor. Study observations and caveats: Clonal second-wave expansions that peaked on day 37 had unconfirmed SARS-CoV-2 specificity. CD8+ contracting clones occupied EMRA, while CD4+ ones occupied mainly CM and EM.

Using constant-segment primers, 5'RACE produced TCR alpha and TCR beta cDNA libraries carrying sample barcodes and UMIs. TCRdb ran MiXCR on the 5' RACE reads and lists one entry per CDR3 protein. This sample has about 150,000 distinct CDR3 sequences, with about 14% found just once. Concerning this clonotype: Its matching antigen is unknown.

J gave up 2 bases and V 3 bases, and 4 bases lay outside the gene matches. CDR3 length: 14 residues. Germline lookup yields CDR1 SGDLS and CDR2 YYNGEE. The TCR originated in an adult woman who had mild COVID-19 (a few samples of this study predate the infection). Cell type and time point are not known. The sequencing sample was made of PBMCs or a T cell subset sorted from them (not recorded which). This chain links TRBV9 with TRBJ2-5; TRBD1 agrees at 7 bases. CDR3 amino acids: CASSDHRGQETQYF. Here the CDR3 DNA reads TGTGCCAGCAGCGACCACAGGGGTCAAGAGACCCAGTACTTC.